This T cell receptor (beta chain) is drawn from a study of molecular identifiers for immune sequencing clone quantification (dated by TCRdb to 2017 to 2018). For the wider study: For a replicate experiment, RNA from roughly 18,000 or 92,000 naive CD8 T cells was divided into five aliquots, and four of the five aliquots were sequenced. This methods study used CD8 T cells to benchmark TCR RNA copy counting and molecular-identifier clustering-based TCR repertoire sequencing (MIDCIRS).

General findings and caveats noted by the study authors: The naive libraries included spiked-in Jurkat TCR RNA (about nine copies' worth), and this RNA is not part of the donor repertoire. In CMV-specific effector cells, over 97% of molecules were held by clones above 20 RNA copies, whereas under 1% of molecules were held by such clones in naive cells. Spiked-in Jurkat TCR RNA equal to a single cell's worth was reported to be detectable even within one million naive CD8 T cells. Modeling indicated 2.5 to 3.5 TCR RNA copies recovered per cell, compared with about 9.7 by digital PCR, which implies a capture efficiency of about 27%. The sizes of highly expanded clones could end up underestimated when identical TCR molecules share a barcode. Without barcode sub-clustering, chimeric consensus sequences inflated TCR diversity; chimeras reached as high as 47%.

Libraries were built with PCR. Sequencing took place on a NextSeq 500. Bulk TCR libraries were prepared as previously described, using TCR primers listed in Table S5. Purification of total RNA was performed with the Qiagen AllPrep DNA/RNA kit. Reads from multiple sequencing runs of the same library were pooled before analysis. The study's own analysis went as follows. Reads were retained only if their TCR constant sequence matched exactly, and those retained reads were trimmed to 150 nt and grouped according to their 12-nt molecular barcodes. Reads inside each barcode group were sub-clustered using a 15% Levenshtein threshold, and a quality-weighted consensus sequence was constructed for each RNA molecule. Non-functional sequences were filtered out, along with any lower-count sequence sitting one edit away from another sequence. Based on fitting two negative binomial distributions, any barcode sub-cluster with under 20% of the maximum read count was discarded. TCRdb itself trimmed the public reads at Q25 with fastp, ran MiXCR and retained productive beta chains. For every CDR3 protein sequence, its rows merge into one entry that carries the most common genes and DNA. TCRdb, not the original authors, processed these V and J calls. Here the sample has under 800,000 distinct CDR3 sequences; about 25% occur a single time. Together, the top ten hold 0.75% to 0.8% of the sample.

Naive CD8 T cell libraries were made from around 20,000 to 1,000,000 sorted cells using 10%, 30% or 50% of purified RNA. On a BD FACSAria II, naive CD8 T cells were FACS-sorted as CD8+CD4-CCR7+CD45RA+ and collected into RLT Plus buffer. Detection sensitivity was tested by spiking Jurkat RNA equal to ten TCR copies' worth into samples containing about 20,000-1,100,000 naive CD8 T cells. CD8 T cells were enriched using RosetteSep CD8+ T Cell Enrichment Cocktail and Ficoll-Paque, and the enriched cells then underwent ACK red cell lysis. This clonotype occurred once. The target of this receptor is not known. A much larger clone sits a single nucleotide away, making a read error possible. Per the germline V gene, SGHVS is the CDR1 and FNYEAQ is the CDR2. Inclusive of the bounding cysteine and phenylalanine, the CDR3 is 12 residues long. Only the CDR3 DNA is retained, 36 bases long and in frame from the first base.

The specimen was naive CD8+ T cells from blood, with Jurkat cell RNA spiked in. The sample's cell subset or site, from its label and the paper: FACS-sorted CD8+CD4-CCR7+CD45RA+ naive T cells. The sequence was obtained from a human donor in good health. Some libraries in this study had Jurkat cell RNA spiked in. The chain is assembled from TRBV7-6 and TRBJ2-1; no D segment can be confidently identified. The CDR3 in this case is CTSSLADNEQFF. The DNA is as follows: TGTACCAGCAGCTTAGCCGACAATGAGCAGTTCTTC.